In this sample, the clone carrying this T cell receptor (beta chain) turned up once. This entry is derived from a study of blood T cell repertoires in COVID-19. Study information: T cells, B-cell-depleted T cells, or PBMCs provided the cDNA or gDNA that served as material.

Produced via immunoSEQ multiplex PCR; TCRdb's table is partial and in-frame only. The sample consists of 140,000 to 150,000 clones, 88% of them appearing once. The germline V gene has CDR1 KGHDR and CDR2 SFDVKD. V was pared by 2 bases and J by 1 base, with 16 bases of the junction left unmatched. This CDR3 contains 21 residues. The J gene is TRBJ2-3, the V gene TRBV24-1, with TRBD2 matching 11 bases. Sequenced input: peripheral blood. The TCR was taken from a human donor in a cohort sampled during active COVID-19. Here the CDR3 DNA reads TGTGCCACCAGTGATTCGTCCCCGACTAGCGGGGTTAACGTGGGCACAGATACGCAGTATTTT. Amino acid sequence: CATSDSSPTSGVNVGTDTQYF.